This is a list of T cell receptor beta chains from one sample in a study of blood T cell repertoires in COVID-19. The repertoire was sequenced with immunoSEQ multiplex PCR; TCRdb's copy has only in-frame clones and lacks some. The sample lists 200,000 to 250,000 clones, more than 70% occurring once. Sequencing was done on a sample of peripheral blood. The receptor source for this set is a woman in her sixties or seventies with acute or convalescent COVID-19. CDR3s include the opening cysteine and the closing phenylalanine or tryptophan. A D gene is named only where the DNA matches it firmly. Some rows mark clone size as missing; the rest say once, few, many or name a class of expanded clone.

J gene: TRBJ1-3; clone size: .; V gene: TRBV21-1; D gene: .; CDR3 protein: CASSKSTGGNTIYF; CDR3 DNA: TGTGCCAGCAGCAAATCCACGGGGGGAAACACCATATATTTT
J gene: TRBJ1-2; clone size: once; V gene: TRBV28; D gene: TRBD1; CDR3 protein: CAYGTGVGYGYTF; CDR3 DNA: TGTGCTTACGGGACAGGGGTCGGCTATGGCTACACCTTC
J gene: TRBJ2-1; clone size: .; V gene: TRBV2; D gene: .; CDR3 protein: CASSEQGFNEQFF; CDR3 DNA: TGTGCCAGCAGTGAGCAGGGCTTCAATGAGCAGTTCTTC
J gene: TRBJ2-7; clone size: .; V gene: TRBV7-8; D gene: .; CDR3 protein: CASSFGGQGGYEQYF; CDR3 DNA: TGTGCCAGCAGCTTTGGTGGTCAGGGGGGCTACGAGCAGTACTTC
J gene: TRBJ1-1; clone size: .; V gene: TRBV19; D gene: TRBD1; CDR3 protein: CASTTLMGQSLNTEAFF; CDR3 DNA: TGTGCCAGTACCACTTTAATGGGACAGTCTCTGAACACTGAAGCTTTCTTT
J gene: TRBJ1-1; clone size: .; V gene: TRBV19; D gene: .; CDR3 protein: CASSNTWEAFF; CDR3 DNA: TGTGCCAGTAGTAACACCTGGGAAGCTTTCTTT
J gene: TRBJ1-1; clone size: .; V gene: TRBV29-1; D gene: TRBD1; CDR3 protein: CSVVGPGGVRTEAFF; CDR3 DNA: TGCAGCGTTGTGGGGCCAGGGGGCGTTCGGACTGAAGCTTTCTTT
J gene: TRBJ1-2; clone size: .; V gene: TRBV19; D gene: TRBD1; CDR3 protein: CATGTGMKGSYTF; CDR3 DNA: TGTGCCACTGGGACAGGGATGAAGGGTTCCTACACCTTC
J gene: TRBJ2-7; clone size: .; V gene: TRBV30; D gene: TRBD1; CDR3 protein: CAWSVRDRVVSYEQYF; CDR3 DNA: TGTGCCTGGAGTGTAAGGGACAGGGTAGTTTCATACGAGCAGTACTTC
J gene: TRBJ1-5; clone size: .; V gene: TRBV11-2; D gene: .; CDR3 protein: CASSLVAGVEQPQHF; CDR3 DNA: TGTGCCAGCAGCTTAGTGGCCGGGGTCGAGCAGCCCCAGCATTTT
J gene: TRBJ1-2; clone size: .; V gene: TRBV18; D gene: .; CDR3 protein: CASSTSGLGYGYTF; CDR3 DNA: TGTGCCAGCTCAACCTCGGGACTCGGCTATGGCTACACCTTC
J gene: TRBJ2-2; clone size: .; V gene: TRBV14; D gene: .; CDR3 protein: CASSGGAALYTGELFF; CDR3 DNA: TGTGCCAGCAGTGGAGGGGCGGCCTTGTACACCGGGGAGCTGTTTTTT
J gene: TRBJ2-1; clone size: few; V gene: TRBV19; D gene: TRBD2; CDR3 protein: CASSKSGGAYNEQFF; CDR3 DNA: TGTGCCAGTAGTAAAAGCGGGGGGGCGTACAATGAGCAGTTCTTC
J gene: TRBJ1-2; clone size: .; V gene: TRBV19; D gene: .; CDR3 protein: CASSSATSANKLGGYTF; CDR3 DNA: TGTGCCAGTAGTTCCGCCACATCCGCAAACAAACTAGGCGGCTACACCTTC
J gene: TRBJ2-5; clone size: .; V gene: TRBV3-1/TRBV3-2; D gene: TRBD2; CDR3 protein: CASSQGGVAGGQETQYF; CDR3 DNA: TGTGCCAGCAGCCAAGGGGGAGTAGCGGGAGGCCAAGAGACCCAGTACTTC
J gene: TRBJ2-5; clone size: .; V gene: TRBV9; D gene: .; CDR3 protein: CASSVQGQGTQYF; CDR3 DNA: TGTGCCAGCAGCGTACAGGGTCAGGGTACCCAGTACTTC
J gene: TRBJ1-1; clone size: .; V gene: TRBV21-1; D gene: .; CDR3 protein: CASSGTGGFNTEAFF; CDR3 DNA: TGTGCCAGCAGCGGGACTGGAGGGTTCAACACTGAAGCTTTCTTT
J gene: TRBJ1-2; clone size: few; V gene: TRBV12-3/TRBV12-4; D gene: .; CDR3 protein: CASSGGDYGYTF; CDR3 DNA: TGTGCCAGCAGTGGAGGGGACTATGGCTACACCTTC
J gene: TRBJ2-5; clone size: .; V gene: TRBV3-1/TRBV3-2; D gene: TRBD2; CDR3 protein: CASSQDPGLAGGAQYF; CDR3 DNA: TGTGCCAGCAGCCAAGATCCGGGACTAGCGGGAGGGGCCCAGTACTTC
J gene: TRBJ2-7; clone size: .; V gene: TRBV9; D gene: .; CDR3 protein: CASSVAPERAYEQYF; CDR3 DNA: TGTGCCAGCAGCGTAGCGCCAGAGCGAGCCTACGAGCAGTACTTC
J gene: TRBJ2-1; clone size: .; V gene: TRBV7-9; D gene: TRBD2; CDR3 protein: CASSLSRLADNEQFF; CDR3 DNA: TGTGCCAGCAGCTTAAGTCGACTAGCCGACAATGAGCAGTTCTTC
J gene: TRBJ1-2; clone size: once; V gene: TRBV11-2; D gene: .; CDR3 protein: CASSLVDRGYGYTF; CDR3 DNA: TGTGCCAGCAGCTTAGTTGATAGGGGTTATGGCTACACCTTC
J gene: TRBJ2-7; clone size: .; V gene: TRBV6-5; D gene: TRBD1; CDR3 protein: CASSYDGGTGLYEQYF; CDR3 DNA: TGTGCCAGCAGTTACGACGGGGGGACAGGGCTCTACGAGCAGTACTTC
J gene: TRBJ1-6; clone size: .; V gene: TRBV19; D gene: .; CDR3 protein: CASSIRGTSPLHF; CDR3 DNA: TGTGCCAGTAGTATAAGGGGGACTTCACCCCTCCACTTT
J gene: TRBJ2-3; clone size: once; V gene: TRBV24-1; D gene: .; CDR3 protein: CATRGLPTDTQYF; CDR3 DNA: TGTGCCACCAGAGGACTTCCCACAGATACGCAGTATTTT
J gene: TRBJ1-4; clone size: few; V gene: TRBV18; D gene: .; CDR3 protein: CASSRGSGANEKLFF; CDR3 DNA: TGTGCCAGCTCACGGGGCTCCGGAGCTAATGAAAAACTGTTTTTT
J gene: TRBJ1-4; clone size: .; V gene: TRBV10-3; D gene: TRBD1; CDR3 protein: CAISEGTGIQKLFF; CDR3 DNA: TGTGCCATCAGTGAGGGGACAGGGATTCAAAAACTGTTTTTT
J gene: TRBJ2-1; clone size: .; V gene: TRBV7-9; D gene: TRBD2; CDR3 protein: CASSFPGGTRIHNEQFF; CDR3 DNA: TGTGCCAGCAGCTTTCCTGGGGGGACTAGGATTCACAATGAGCAGTTCTTC
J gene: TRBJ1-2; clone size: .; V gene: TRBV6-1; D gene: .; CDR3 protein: CASSDQGIYGYTF; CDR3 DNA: TGTGCCAGCAGTGATCAGGGGATCTATGGCTACACCTTC
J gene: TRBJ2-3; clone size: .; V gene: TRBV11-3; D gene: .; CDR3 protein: CASSTTGKGTDTQYF; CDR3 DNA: TGTGCCAGCAGCACCACAGGGAAGGGCACAGATACGCAGTATTTT
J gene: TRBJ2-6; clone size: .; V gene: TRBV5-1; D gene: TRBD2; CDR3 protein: CASSLGRLAGESGANVLTF; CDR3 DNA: TGCGCCAGCAGCTTGGGAAGGCTAGCGGGGGAGTCTGGGGCCAACGTCCTGACTTTC
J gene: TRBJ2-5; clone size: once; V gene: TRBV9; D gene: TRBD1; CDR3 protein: CASSPRTGGLETQYF; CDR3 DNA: TGTGCCAGCAGCCCCCGGACAGGGGGCCTGGAGACCCAGTACTTC
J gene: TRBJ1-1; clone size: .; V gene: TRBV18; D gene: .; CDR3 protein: CASSPQLGSNTEAFF; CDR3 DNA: TGTGCCAGCTCACCACAGTTGGGCAGTAACACTGAAGCTTTCTTT
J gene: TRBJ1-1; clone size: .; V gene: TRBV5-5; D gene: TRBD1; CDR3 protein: CASSFPDRGKETEAFF; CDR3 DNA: TGTGCCAGCAGCTTCCCTGACAGGGGGAAGGAAACTGAAGCTTTCTTT
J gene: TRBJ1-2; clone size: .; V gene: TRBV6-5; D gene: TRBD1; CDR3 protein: CASSRDSLPSYGYTF; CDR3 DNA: TGTGCCAGCAGTCGGGACAGCTTACCTTCCTATGGCTACACCTTC